A single TCR beta chain is shown here with its context. The sequence runs out 3 residues before the end of the CDR3; the remainder is reconstructed from the germline J gene. TCRdb's table, derived via immunoSEQ multiplex PCR, lists solely in-frame clones and lacks some. Recorded for this sample: tens of thousands of clones. This CDR3 has 15 amino acids. The ends lost 3 bases at V and 3 bases at J; junction bases unmatched: 4. Per the germline V gene, CDR1 is LNHDA and CDR2 is SQIVND (reference sequence). The source of the sample is a study of T cells in women clearing cervical HPV infection. Sequences were obtained from blood buffy coat. The TCR originated in a woman between 18 and 70 years old with a cervical HPV16 infection that either progressed to CIN3+ or cleared (not recorded which). The chain employs TRBV19 and TRBJ2-7, with 11 bases identical to TRBD1. The sequenced CDR3 bases are TGTGCCAGTAGTATGGGACAGGGGGATCTCTACGAG. Encoded protein: CASSMGQGDLYE. The full-length CDR3 reads as CASSMGQGDLYEQYF.